This TCR beta chain was identified in a study of identical twins. CDR3 length: 14 amino acids. CDR1 is SGDLS, CDR2 YYNGEE, per germline. TCRdb used MiXCR to reprocess the 5' RACE reads, holding one entry per CDR3 protein. The sample shows 300,000 or so distinct CDR3 sequences, over 8.5% of them seen only once. This clonotype was counted ten times or more. A junction boundary mismatches the germline segment, possibly from a read error. The sample was also reused in another study, on yellow fever vaccine responses in identical twins.

This TCR was recovered from a woman in her late teens or twenties in good health. The specimen was CD8+ T cells sorted from blood. V and J are TRBV9 and TRBJ2-7, with no clear D. CDR3 protein: CASSVDRSSYEQYF. CDR3 coding DNA: TGCGCCAGCAGCGTGGACCGAAGCTCCTACGAGCAGTACTTC.